This is a list of T cell receptor beta chains from one sample in a study of cytomegalovirus exposure and HLA in healthy donors. The protocol was immunoSEQ multiplex PCR, while the TCRdb copy is restricted to in-frame clones and leaves out a portion. The sample carries under 200,000 clones, 86% recorded once. The sequenced sample consisted of PBMCs. The source is a woman under 30 in good health and CMV-seronegative. CDR3s include the opening cysteine and the closing phenylalanine or tryptophan. D genes are given only for firm matches. The size of a clone is reported for some rows only, either as once, few or many, or as a class for expanded clones.

>TRBD1|TRBJ2-7|TRBV6-5|once
CASSWDSTSTYEQYF
TGTGCCAGCAGTTGGGACAGTACTTCAACCTACGAGCAGTACTTC
>-|TRBJ2-1|TRBV6-6|-
CASSAGGYNEQFF
TGTGCCAGCAGTGCCGGAGGCTACAATGAGCAGTTCTTC
>-|TRBJ2-2|TRBV28|once
CASSFSGAAYTGELFF
TGTGCCAGCAGTTTTAGTGGGGCCGCTTACACCGGGGAGCTGTTTTTT
>-|TRBJ2-2|TRBV7-8|-
CASSLTRTVATTGELFF
TGTGCCAGCAGCCTAACCAGGACAGTCGCGACCACCGGGGAGCTGTTTTTT
>-|TRBJ2-1|TRBV28|-
CASSPSPGVILGFF
TGTGCCAGCAGTCCCTCCCCGGGGGTTATCTTGGGGTTCTTC
>TRBD1|TRBJ2-1|TRBV4-1|-
CASSQETGQGYNEQFF
TGCGCCAGCAGCCAAGAGACGGGACAGGGTTACAATGAGCAGTTCTTC
>TRBD1|TRBJ1-5|TRBV6-5|few
CASSSLYRGDQPQHF
TGTGCCAGCAGTTCCCTATACAGGGGAGACCAGCCCCAGCATTTT
>TRBD1|TRBJ2-4|TRBV6-9|-
CASRWDRGKNIQYF
TGTGCCAGCAGGTGGGACAGGGGGAAAAACATTCAGTACTTC
>-|TRBJ2-1|TRBV13|-
CASSLVSARPYNEQFF
TGTGCCAGCAGCTTAGTTTCTGCCAGGCCCTACAATGAGCAGTTCTTC
>TRBD1|TRBJ1-1|TRBV5-5|-
CASSRGQMNTEAFF
TGTGCCAGCAGCCGGGGACAGATGAACACTGAAGCTTTCTTT
>-|TRBJ2-1|TRBV9|-
CASSRGGRESSYNEQFF
TGTGCCAGCAGCAGAGGGGGGAGGGAAAGCTCCTACAATGAGCAGTTCTTC
>TRBD1|TRBJ1-2|TRBV6-1|-
CASSEGETGGNYGYTF
TGTGCCAGCAGTGAAGGGGAAACAGGGGGTAACTATGGCTACACCTTC